These 27 T cell receptor beta chains were all obtained from the same sample, sequenced in a study of T cells in Graves' hyperthyroidism and ophthalmopathy. Researchers took RNA transcripts and amplified the TCR beta CDR3 regions from them. First-round RT-PCR with HTBI primers amplified the TCR CDR3 region. TCRdb reprocessed the multiplex PCR reads via MiXCR and lists one record per CDR3 protein. In the table there are hundreds of thousands of distinct CDR3 sequences, roughly 15% of which are singletons. The sample comprised blood. The receptors here all came from a woman younger than 35 with Graves' hyperthyroidism.

The chain joins TRBV18 to TRBJ2-4, with a weak D call TRBD2 (5 bases). V lost 3 bases and J lost 7, with 7 bases in between. Germline values: CDR1 KGHSH, CDR2 LQKENI. There are 12 residues in the CDR3. This chain's CDR3 is CASSPEANIQYF. The CDR3 DNA sequence: TGTGCCAGCTCACCGGAGGCGAACATTCAGTACTTC. Based on the CDR3 plus reference TRBV18 and TRBJ2-4, the full variable domain is NAGVMQNPRHLVRRRGQEARLRCSPMKGHSHVYWYRQLPEEGLKFMVYLQKENIIDESGMPKERFSAEFPKEGPSILRIQQVVRGDSAAYFCASSPEANIQYFGAGTRLSVL.

This sequence joins TRBV30 and TRBJ2-5, with D perhaps TRBD1 (5 bases). The CDR3 spans 13 residues. Germline V gene lookup returns CDR1 GTSNPN and CDR2 SVGIG (reference sequence). Trimming removed 1 base from V and 1 base from J, with 7 bases in between. This CDR3 reads CAWSGQLQETQYF. The CDR3, as DNA: TGTGCCTGGAGTGGACAGCTCCAAGAGACCCAGTACTTC.

This clonotype appeared many times. This chain connects TRBV20-1 to TRBJ2-7, with 8 bases that match TRBD1. Germline loops: CDR1 DFQATT, CDR2 SNEGSKA (reference sequence). With V trimmed by 3 bases and J by 5 bases, 9 bases remained unmatched. There are 14 residues in the CDR3. The CDR3: CSASDRAGGNEQYF. In nucleotides, the CDR3 is TGCAGTGCTAGTGACCGGGCAGGGGGCAACGAGCAGTACTTC.

V gene TRBV5-1 combines with J gene TRBJ1-2; D remains unclear. Trimming took off 0 bases at V and 0 bases at J, with 12 bases between the two ends. CDR3 length equals 16 residues. CDR1 SGHRS and CDR2 YFSETQ come from the germline V gene. CDR3 in DNA: TGCGCCAGCAGCTTGGACGGGAGAGTCCCTAACTATGGCTACACCTTC. Encoded protein: CASSLDGRVPNYGYTF.

This clonotype came up many times. This chain uses TRBV3-1 with TRBJ1-1, with 7 bases that match TRBD1. V trimming: 4 bases; J trimming: 7 bases; junction bases outside the gene matches: 3. CDR1 is LGHDT, CDR2 YNNKEL, per germline (reference sequence). The CDR3 contains 12 residues. The chain's CDR3 is CASSPGQVEAFF. The CDR3 DNA reads TGTGCCAGCAGCCCCGGACAGGTTGAAGCTTTCTTT.

This clonotype was seen many times. V gene TRBV7-3 combines with J gene TRBJ2-1, with TRBD1 matching over 8 bases. CDR1 is SGHTA and CDR2 is FQGTGA in the germline V gene. V was pared by 5 bases and J by 2 bases, with 5 bases of the junction left unmatched. The CDR3 spans 15 residues. CDR3 residues: CASSPDRDTYNEQFF. The CDR3 DNA reads as TGTGCCAGCAGCCCGGACAGGGATACCTACAATGAGCAGTTCTTC.

This clonotype was detected only a few times. This rearrangement joins TRBV5-1 to TRBJ2-1, with a possible D match to TRBD2 (6 bases). Germline CDR1 reads SGHRS; CDR2 reads YFSETQ. The CDR3 extends over 17 amino acids. The V end lost 4 bases, the J end lost 0 bases, and 17 bases lay between the germline ends. CDR3 residues: CASSPGLLQSSYNEQFF. In nucleotides, the CDR3 is TGCGCCAGCAGCCCGGGACTCCTTCAGAGCTCCTACAATGAGCAGTTCTTC.

The chain uses TRBV7-9 and TRBJ2-3; 8 nucleotides agree with TRBD1. The germline V gene encodes CDR1 SEHNR and CDR2 FQNEAQ (reference sequence). The CDR3 is made up of 15 amino acids. With V trimmed by 2 bases and J by 7 bases, 8 bases remained unmatched. CDR3 nucleotides: TGTGCCAGCAGCTTATTGAAGGACAGGGTAAATACGCAGTATTTT. Protein product: CASSLLKDRVNTQYF.

The sample holds one count of this clonotype. Its ends do not fully match the called genes, so a read error is possible. V gene TRBV6-1 combines with J gene TRBJ1-2, with 7 bases lining up with TRBD1. The CDR3 spans 13 residues. Germline CDR1 and CDR2: MNHNS and SASEGT. CDR3 region: CANSDRALGGYTF. The CDR3 nucleotides are TGTGCCAACAGTGACAGGGCCTTAGGAGGCTACACCTTC.

This clonotype appeared once. This chain uses TRBV6-2 or TRBV6-3 with TRBJ2-7, with 11 bases that match TRBD2. This CDR3 comprises 13 residues. V was clipped by 5 bases and J by 8 bases; unmatched bases: 5. Germline V gene lookup returns CDR1 MNHEY and CDR2 SVGEGT. The CDR3 is CASSQLAGVQQYF. CDR3 DNA: TGTGCCAGCAGTCAACTAGCGGGAGTCCAGCAGTACTTC.

This clonotype was counted ten times or more. CDR3 loop: CASRPAGTRGNEQFF. CDR3 nucleotides: TGTGCCAGCAGACCCGCGGGGACTAGGGGGAATGAGCAGTTCTTC. The chain uses TRBV11-2 and TRBJ2-1; 8 bases agree with TRBD2. In germline, CDR1 is SGHAT, CDR2 FQNNGV. This CDR3 has 15 amino acids. Germline trimming cut 6 bases from V and 7 bases from J; bases unmatched to any gene: 11.

The sample holds a few counts of this clonotype. The rearrangement links TRBV28 to TRBJ1-5; D unresolved. The CDR3 sequence is 18 residues long. The germline V gene encodes CDR1 MDHEN and CDR2 SYDVKM. Trimming pared 6 bases from V and 1 base from J, leaving 22 bases between. CDR3: CASSPPWTSQGSNQPQHF. As DNA, the CDR3 is TGTGCCAGCAGCCCACCCTGGACGTCTCAAGGGAGCAATCAGCCCCAGCATTTT.

Many counts were recorded for this clonotype. Here the CDR3 DNA reads TGTGCCAGCAGCCTCAGGACAGGCACGAACACTGAAGCTTTCTTT. Its protein is CASSLRTGTNTEAFF. The rearrangement uses TRBV3-1 and TRBJ1-1; 7 bases agree with TRBD1. Germline CDR1 and CDR2: LGHDT and YNNKEL (reference sequence). The V segment lost 4 bases and the J segment 1 base; nucleotides outside the gene matches: 6. The CDR3 spans 15 residues.

The chain carries TRBV5-1 and TRBJ2-3, with D unresolved. This CDR3 region has 15 residues. Germline values: CDR1 SGHRS, CDR2 YFSETQ. Trimming cost V 7 bases and J 0 bases, with 15 bases left between them. This CDR3 reads CASRYRPSSTDTQYF. As DNA, the CDR3 is TGCGCCAGCCGATATAGACCGAGTAGCACAGATACGCAGTATTTT.

Points on this clonotype: This clone may be a read error of a much larger clone one base away. This rearrangement joins TRBV28 to TRBJ2-7; weak D call: TRBD2 (5 bases). The germline V gene has CDR1 MDHEN and CDR2 SYDVKM. CDR3 length: 14 residues. Trimming removed 3 bases from V and 5 bases from J, with 14 bases in between. The CDR3 reads CASSLVGEIHEQYF. Here the CDR3 DNA reads TGTGCCAGCAGTTTGGTCGGGGAGATCCACGAGCAGTACTTC. The full variable domain, in which reference TRBV28 and TRBJ2-7 provide the parts outside the CDR3, is DVKVTQSSRYLVKRTGEKVFLECVQDMDHENMFWYRQDPGLGLRLIYFSYDVKMKEKGDIPEGYSVSREKKERFSLILESASTNQTSMYLCASSLVGEIHEQYFGPGTRLTVT.

This clonotype appeared a few times. CDR3 sequence: CASPGRGKKSQAFF. The CDR3 DNA reads TGTGCCAGCCCGGGGAGGGGTAAAAAATCCCAAGCTTTCTTT. The chain combines TRBV12-3 or TRBV12-4 with TRBJ1-1; TRBD1 is a possible D gene (5 bases). The CDR3 covers 14 residues. V dropped 8 bases and J dropped 9 bases, with 22 bases sitting between them.

This clonotype has only a few counts. This chain connects TRBV19 to TRBJ2-3, with TRBD1 identical over 8 bases. CDR1 and CDR2 (germline): LNHDA, SQIVND (reference sequence). The trim removed 3 bases at V and 3 bases at J, leaving 2 bases unmatched. The CDR3 spans 14 residues. The CDR3 region is CASSIRQGTDTQYF. The CDR3 bases are TGTGCCAGTAGTATTCGACAGGGGACAGATACGCAGTATTTT.

V and J are TRBV30 and TRBJ2-1; D unresolved. Trimming removed 0 bases from V and 5 bases from J, with 8 bases in between. This CDR3 is built from 13 residues. The germline CDR1 and CDR2 sequences are GTSNPN and SVGIG (reference sequence). In nucleotides, the CDR3 is TGTGCCTGGAGTGTACAGTGGGACAATGAGCAGTTCTTC. It encodes CAWSVQWDNEQFF.

This clonotype was detected only a few times. The chain couples TRBV30 to TRBJ1-6; no clear D. This CDR3 is 13 amino acids long. V was trimmed by 2 bases and J by 5 bases, leaving 7 bases between them. Germline lookup yields CDR1 GTSNPN and CDR2 SVGIG (reference sequence). CDR3 sequence reads: CAWSFQDNSPLHF. The CDR3 region has the DNA TGTGCCTGGAGTTTCCAGGATAATTCACCCCTCCACTTT.

This clonotype has a count of ten or more. This rearrangement joins TRBV20-1 to TRBJ2-3; D uncertain. The CDR3 loop spans 13 amino acids. Germline V CDR1 and CDR2: DFQATT, SNEGSKA (reference sequence). Deletions cut 0 bases from V and 3 bases from J, with 7 bases between. DNA for the CDR3: TGCAGTGCTAGAGATGCCGGGACAGATACGCAGTATTTT. It encodes CSARDAGTDTQYF.

At least ten counts were recorded for this clonotype. The chain recombines TRBV11-2 with TRBJ1-1, with D maybe TRBD1 (5 bases). V was shortened by 6 bases and J by 0 bases, with 11 bases between the two germline ends. Germline lookup yields CDR1 SGHAT and CDR2 FQNNGV. This CDR3 is built from 14 residues. The chain's CDR3 is CASRTPGMNTEAFF. CDR3 DNA: TGTGCCAGCAGGACCCCAGGGATGAACACTGAAGCTTTCTTT. Together with reference TRBV11-2 and TRBJ1-1, the CDR3 gives the full variable domain: EAGVAQSPRYKIIEKRQSVAFWCNPISGHATLYWYQQILGQGPKLLIQFQNNGVVDDSQLPKDRFSAERLKGVDSTLKIQPAKLEDSAVYLCASRTPGMNTEAFFGQGTRLTVV.

This clonotype has just a few counts. The chain links TRBV4-1 to TRBJ1-2; 9 bases agree with TRBD1. The CDR3 consists of 16 residues. Trimming took 4 bases from V and 4 from J; bases not matched to a gene: 10. The germline CDR1 and CDR2 sequences are MGHRA and YSYEKL. DNA of the CDR3: TGCGCCAGCAGCCCAGTGGGGGACAGGGCTCTCTATGGCTACACCTTC. Encoded protein: CASSPVGDRALYGYTF.

This clonotype was picked up many times. This sequence joins TRBV24-1 and TRBJ2-3; D possibly uses TRBD1 or TRBD2 (5 bases each). Germline CDR1 is KGHDR and CDR2 is SFDVKD. The CDR3 is 14 residues long. Deletions cut 0 bases from V and 8 bases from J, with 11 bases between. CDR3 DNA sequence: TGTGCCACCAGTGATTTGGGCGTCGGGACTACGCAGTATTTT. The encoded protein is CATSDLGVGTTQYF.

In its sample, this clonotype was seen a few times. The rearrangement joins TRBV9 to TRBJ2-1; 11 nucleotides match TRBD2. The CDR3 loop spans 17 amino acids. Germline CDR1 reads SGDLS; CDR2 reads YYNGEE. V shed 7 bases, J shed 0 bases, and the junction held 9 bases outside the gene matches. This CDR3 reads CASAAGTSGFSYNEQFF. The CDR3 DNA follows: TGTGCCAGCGCGGCTGGGACTAGCGGTTTCTCCTACAATGAGCAGTTCTTC.

This clonotype came up many times. The V gene is TRBV20-1, the J gene TRBJ2-1; TRBD2 agrees at 9 bases. Germline lookup yields CDR1 DFQATT and CDR2 SNEGSKA (reference sequence). CDR3 size: 15 residues. The V and J ends lost 3 bases and 8 bases, in that order; junction bases with no gene match: 11. Here the CDR3 DNA reads TGCAGTGCTAGGGACGCGGGAGGGCCCGGGGATGAGCAGTTCTTC. Its protein product is CSARDAGGPGDEQFF.

The sample holds many counts of this clonotype. Relative to the germline gene, one junction end is altered; a read error may explain this. The chain couples TRBV5-1 to TRBJ1-6; 8 bases align to TRBD1. This CDR3 contains 15 residues. CDR1 SGHRS and CDR2 YFSETQ come from the germline V gene. In DNA form, the CDR3 reads TGTGCCAGCAGTTTACAGGGGGGATATAATTCACCCCTCCACTTT. This codes for CASSLQGGYNSPLHF.

A few counts support this clonotype. The chain recombines TRBV9 with TRBJ2-1; 7 bases line up with TRBD1. This CDR3 is built from 15 residues. Germline CDR1 is SGDLS and CDR2 is YYNGEE. Trimming took 0 bases from V and 7 from J; bases not matched to a gene: 7. CDR3 DNA: TGTGCCAGCAGCGTAGCTAACAGGGGCCGGAATGAGCAGTTCTTC. It codes for CASSVANRGRNEQFF.